A selection of T cell receptor beta chains follows, all from one sample in a study of T cells in narcolepsy. Repertoires were generated with immunoSEQ multiplex PCR, while TCRdb's copy carries only in-frame clones and drops some. The sample has 28,000 or so clones, approximately 86% seen once. The sample was CD45RA- memory CD4+ T cells from PBMCs. These receptors all come from a human donor with narcolepsy. The CDR3 runs from the conserved cysteine through the conserved F or W. D genes are given only for firm matches. Only part of the rows carry a size: once, few, many, or a class if the clone is expanded.

size	D	V	J	DNA	CDR3
.	.	TRBV6-1	TRBJ1-2	TGTGCCAGCAGTGAAGGCTGGGGCTTCGGCTACACCTTC	CASSEGWGFGYTF
.	TRBD1	TRBV9	TRBJ1-2	TGTGCCAGCAGCGTAGGACAGGGGGCAGACTATGGCTACACCTTC	CASSVGQGADYGYTF
.	.	TRBV7-8	TRBJ1-3	TGTGCCAGCAGCCGCGCGCTCTTTCTTTATCCCATATATTTT	CASSRALFLYPIYF
.	.	TRBV20-1	TRBJ2-3	TGCAGTGCAGAGACCCAGGGGACGCAGTATTTT	CSAETQGTQYF
.	TRBD1	TRBV28	TRBJ2-1	TGTGCCAGCAGTCCCATTGACAGGGAGAATGAGCAGTTCTTC	CASSPIDRENEQFF
.	TRBD1	TRBV7-2	TRBJ2-2	TGTGCCAGCAGCTTCCAAGGGGGCGCGAACACCGGGGAGCTGTTTTTT	CASSFQGGANTGELFF
.	.	TRBV28	TRBJ1-4	TGTGCCAGCAGGGGCGGGAATCCTATTAATGAAAAACTGTTTTTT	CASRGGNPINEKLFF
.	.	TRBV19	TRBJ2-7	TGTGCCACTAGGGTGGCAGGGAGCTACGAGCAGTACTTC	CATRVAGSYEQYF
.	.	TRBV6-5	TRBJ2-1	TGTGCCAGCAGCCACGGGAACAATGAGCAGTTCTTC	CASSHGNNEQFF
once	.	TRBV29-1	TRBJ2-6	TGCAGCATGCGACAGGCCGGGGCCAACGTCCTGACTTTC	CSMRQAGANVLTF
few	.	TRBV28	TRBJ1-2	TGTGCCAGCAGTGAGCTACGGTGGGGAGCCACCTTC	CASSELRWGATF
.	.	TRBV7-8	TRBJ2-2	TGTGCCAGCATGAGGTCGAACACCGGGGAGCTGTTTTTT	CASMRSNTGELFF
.	TRBD2	TRBV2	TRBJ2-1	TGTGCCAGCAGTTACCGGGAGGGGAACAATGAGCAGTTCTTC	CASSYREGNNEQFF
.	.	TRBV19	TRBJ1-2	TGTGCCAGTAGTCCGGACAGAGACTATGGCTACACCTTC	CASSPDRDYGYTF
.	.	TRBV5-1	TRBJ2-3	TGCGCCAGCAGCTTGGGGACAGACACAGATACGCAGTATTTT	CASSLGTDTDTQYF
once	TRBD2	TRBV5-1	TRBJ2-1	TGCGCCAGCAGCTTGGGGACTAGCGGGGGGTTTGGGCAGTTCTTC	CASSLGTSGGFGQFF
.	.	TRBV5-4	TRBJ1-3	TGTGCCAGCACCCAGACCCCCTCTGGAAACACCATATATTTT	CASTQTPSGNTIYF
.	.	TRBV25-1	TRBJ2-3	TGTGCCAGCAGTGAATCGGTAACAGGGATCGGCACAGATACGCAGTATTTT	CASSESVTGIGTDTQYF
.	.	TRBV2	TRBJ1-1	TGTGCCAGCACCACGGAGGGGAACACTGAAGCTTTCTTT	CASTTEGNTEAFF
.	TRBD2	TRBV9	TRBJ2-3	TGTGCCAGCAGCGTAGGTCGCACTAGCGGGGGGGCCAGAGATACGCAGTATTTT	CASSVGRTSGGARDTQYF
.	.	TRBV28	TRBJ2-4	TGTGCCAGCAGTTTGCCCTTAGGGTCCAAAAACATTCAGTACTTC	CASSLPLGSKNIQYF
.	TRBD1	TRBV18	TRBJ1-1	TGTGCCAGCTCACCACCGTACAGGGGCCAAGCTTTCTTT	CASSPPYRGQAFF